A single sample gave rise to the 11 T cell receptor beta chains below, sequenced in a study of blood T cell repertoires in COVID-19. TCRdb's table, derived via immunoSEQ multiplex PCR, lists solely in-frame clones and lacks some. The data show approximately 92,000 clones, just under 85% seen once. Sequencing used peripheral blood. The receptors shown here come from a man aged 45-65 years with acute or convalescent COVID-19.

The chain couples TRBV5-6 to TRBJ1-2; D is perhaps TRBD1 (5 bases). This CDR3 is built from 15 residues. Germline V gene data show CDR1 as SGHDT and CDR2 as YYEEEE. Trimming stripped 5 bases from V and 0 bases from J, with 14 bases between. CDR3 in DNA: TGTGCCAGCAGTACGGGGGGGACGACTAACTATGGCTACACCTTC. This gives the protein CASSTGGTTNYGYTF.

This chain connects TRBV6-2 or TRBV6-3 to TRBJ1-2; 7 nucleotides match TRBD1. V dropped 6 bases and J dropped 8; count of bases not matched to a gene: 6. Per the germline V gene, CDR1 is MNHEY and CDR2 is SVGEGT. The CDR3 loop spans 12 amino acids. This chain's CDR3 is CASSRGTEGYTF. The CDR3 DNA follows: TGTGCCAGCAGCCGCGGGACAGAAGGCTACACCTTC.

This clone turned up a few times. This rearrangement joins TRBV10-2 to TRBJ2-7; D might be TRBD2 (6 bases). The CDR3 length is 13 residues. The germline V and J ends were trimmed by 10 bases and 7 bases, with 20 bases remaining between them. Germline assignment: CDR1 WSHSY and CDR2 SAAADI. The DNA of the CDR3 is TGCGCCACCAGGGAAGCGGGTCCTGGAGAGCAGTACTTC. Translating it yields CATREAGPGEQYF.

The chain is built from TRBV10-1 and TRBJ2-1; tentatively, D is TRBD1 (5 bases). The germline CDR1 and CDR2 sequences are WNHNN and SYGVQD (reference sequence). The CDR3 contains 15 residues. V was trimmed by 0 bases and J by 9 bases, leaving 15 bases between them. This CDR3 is CASSESGAGSAEQFF. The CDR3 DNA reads TGCGCCAGCAGTGAGTCAGGGGCAGGGTCCGCTGAGCAGTTCTTC.

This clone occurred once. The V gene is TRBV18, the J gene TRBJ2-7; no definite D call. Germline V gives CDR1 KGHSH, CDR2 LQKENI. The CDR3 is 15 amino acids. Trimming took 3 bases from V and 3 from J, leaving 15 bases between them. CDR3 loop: CASSPGTQAVYEQYF. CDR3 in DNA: TGTGCCAGCTCACCCGGCACCCAGGCAGTCTACGAGCAGTACTTC. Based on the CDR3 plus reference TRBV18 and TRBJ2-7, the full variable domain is NAGVMQNPRHLVRRRGQEARLRCSPMKGHSHVYWYRQLPEEGLKFMVYLQKENIIDESGMPKERFSAEFPKEGPSILRIQQVVRGDSAAYFCASSPGTQAVYEQYFGPGTRLTVT.

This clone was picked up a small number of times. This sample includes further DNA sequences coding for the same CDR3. CDR3 region: CASSYRAGAGGYTF. The CDR3 nucleotides are TGTGCCAGCAGTTACCGGGCGGGGGCTGGAGGCTACACCTTC. V usage is TRBV6-6 and J usage is TRBJ1-2; D perhaps matches TRBD1 (6 bases). Germline V CDR1 and CDR2: MNHNY, SVGAGI (reference sequence). V was trimmed by 2 bases and J by 8 bases, leaving 15 bases between them. The CDR3 covers 14 residues.

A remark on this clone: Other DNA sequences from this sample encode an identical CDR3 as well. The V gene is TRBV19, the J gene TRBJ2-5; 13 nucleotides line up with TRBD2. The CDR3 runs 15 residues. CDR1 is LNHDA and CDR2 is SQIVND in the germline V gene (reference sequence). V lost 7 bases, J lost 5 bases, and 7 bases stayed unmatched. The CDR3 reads CASTSTSGGLETQYF. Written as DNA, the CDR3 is TGTGCCAGTACCTCGACTAGCGGGGGGTTGGAGACCCAGTACTTC.

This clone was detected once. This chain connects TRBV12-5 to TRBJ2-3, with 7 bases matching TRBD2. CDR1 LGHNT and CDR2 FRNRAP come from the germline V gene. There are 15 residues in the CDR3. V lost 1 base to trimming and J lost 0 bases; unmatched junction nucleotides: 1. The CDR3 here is CASGLGSGSTDTQYF. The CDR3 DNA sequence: TGTGCTAGTGGTTTGGGTAGCGGGAGCACAGATACGCAGTATTTT.

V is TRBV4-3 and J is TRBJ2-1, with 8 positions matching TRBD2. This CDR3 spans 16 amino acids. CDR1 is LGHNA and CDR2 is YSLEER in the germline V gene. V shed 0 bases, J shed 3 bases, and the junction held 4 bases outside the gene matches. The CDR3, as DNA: TGCGCCAGCAGCCAAGATCCCGGGGGGGGCTACAATGAGCAGTTCTTC. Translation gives CASSQDPGGGYNEQFF.

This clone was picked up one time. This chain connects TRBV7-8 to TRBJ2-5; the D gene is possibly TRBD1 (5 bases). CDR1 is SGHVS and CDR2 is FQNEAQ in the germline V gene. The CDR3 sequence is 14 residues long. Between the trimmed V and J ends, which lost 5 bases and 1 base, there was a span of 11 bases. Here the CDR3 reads CASSARQIQETQYF. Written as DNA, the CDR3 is TGTGCCAGCAGCGCCCGACAGATCCAAGAGACCCAGTACTTC.

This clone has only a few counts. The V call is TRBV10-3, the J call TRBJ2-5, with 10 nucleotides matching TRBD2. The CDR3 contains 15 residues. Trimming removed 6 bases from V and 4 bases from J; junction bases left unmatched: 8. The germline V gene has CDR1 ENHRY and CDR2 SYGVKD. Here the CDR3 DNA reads TGTGCCATCAGGAGCGGGGGGGCTAATTCAGAGACCCAGTACTTC. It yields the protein CAIRSGGANSETQYF.